This paragraph reports one TCR beta chain. The data were taken from a study of shared clonotypes between healthy human individuals. Sequenced by immunoSEQ multiplex PCR; TCRdb stores in-frame clones only, minus some. The sample carries 450,000 to 500,000 clones, approximately 82% recorded once. Germline V gene lookup returns CDR1 SGHAT and CDR2 FQNNGV. CDR3 length: 17 amino acids. Trimming cost V 0 bases and J 3 bases, with 15 bases left between them. V usage is TRBV11-2 and J usage is TRBJ2-1; possible D gene TRBD2, 7 bases. This sequence originates from a woman between 40 and 55 years old in good health. Some clones in this sample may be carry-over from other donors' samples. Sample: PBMCs. The CDR3 region has the DNA TGTGCCAGCAGCTTAGAAGGGGGGGCGGGCCTCTACAATGAGCAGTTCTTC. Residues: CASSLEGGAGLYNEQFF.